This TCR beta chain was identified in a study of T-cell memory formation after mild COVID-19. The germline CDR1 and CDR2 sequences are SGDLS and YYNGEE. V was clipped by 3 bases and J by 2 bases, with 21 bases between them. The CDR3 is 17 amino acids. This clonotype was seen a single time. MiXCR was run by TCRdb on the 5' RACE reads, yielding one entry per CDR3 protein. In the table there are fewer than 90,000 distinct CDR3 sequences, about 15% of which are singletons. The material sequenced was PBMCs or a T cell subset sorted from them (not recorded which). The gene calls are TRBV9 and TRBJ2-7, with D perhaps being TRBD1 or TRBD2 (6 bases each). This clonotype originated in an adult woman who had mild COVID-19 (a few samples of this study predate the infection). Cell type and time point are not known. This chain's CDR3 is CASSGGQGGLGAYEQYF. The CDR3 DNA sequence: TGTGCCAGCAGCGGAGGACAAGGGGGACTGGGGGCCTACGAGCAGTACTTC.